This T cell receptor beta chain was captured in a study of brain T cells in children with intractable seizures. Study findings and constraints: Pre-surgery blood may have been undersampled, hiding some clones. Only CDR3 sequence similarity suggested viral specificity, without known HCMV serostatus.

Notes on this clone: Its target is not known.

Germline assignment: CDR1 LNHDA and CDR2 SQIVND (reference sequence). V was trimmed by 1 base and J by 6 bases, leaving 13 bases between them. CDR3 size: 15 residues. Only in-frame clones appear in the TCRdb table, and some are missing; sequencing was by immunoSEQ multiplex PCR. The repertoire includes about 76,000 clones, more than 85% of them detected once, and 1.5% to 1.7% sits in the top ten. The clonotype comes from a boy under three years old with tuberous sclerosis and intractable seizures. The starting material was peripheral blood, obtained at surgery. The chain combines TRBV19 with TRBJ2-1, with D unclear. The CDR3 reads CASSIGFLSLNEQFF. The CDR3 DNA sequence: TGTGCCAGTAGTATAGGGTTTTTGTCCCTCAATGAGCAGTTCTTC.